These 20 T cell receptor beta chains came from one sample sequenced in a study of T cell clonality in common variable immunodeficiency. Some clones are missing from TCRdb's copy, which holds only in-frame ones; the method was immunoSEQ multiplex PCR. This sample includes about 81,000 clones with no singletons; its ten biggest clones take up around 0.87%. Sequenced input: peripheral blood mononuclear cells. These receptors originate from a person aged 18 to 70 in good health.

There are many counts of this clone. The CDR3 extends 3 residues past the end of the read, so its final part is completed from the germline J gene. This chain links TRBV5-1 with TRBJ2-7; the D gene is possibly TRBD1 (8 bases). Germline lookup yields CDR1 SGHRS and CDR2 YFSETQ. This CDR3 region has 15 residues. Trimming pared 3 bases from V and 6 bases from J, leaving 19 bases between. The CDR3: CASSSVNRGGREQYF. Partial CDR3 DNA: TGCGCCAGCAGCTCGGTGAACAGGGGGGGACGCGAG.

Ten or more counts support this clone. Incomplete CDR3 DNA: TGCAGTGCTAGAGATGCAAGGGGAGGAAACTATGGC. This translates into CSARDARGGNYG. The complete CDR3 sequence is CSARDARGGNYGYTF. The rearrangement joins TRBV20-1 to TRBJ1-2, with TRBD1 as a possible D gene (5 bases). The DNA ends 3 residues before the CDR3 does, and the rest of the CDR3 is filled in from the germline J gene. Germline lookup yields CDR1 DFQATT and CDR2 SNEGSKA (reference sequence). Trimming stripped 0 bases from V and 2 bases from J, with 13 bases between. This CDR3 has 15 amino acids.

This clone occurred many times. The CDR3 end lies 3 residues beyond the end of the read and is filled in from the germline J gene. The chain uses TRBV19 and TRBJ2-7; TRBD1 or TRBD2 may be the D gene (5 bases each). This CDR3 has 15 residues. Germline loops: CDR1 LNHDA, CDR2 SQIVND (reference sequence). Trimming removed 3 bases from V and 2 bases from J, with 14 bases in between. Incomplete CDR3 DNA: TGTGCCAGTAGTATCGGACACGCGGAGGCCTACGAG. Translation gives CASSIGHAEAYE. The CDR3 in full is CASSIGHAEAYEQYF.

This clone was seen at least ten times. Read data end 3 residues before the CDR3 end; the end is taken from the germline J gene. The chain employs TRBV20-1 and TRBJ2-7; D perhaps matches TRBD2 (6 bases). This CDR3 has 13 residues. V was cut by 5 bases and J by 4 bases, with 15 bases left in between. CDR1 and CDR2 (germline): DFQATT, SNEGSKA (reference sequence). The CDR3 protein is CSARIRGLYEQYF. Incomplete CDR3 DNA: TGCAGTGCTCGAATCCGGGGACTTTACGAG.

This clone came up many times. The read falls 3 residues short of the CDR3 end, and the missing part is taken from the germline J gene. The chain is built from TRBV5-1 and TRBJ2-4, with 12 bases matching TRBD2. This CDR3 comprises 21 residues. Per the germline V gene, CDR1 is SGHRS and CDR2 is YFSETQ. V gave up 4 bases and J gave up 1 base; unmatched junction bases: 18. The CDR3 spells CASSPSGLAGRKGWAKNIQYF. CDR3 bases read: TGCGCCAGCAGCCCGTCAGGACTAGCGGGACGGAAGGGGTGGGCCAAAAACATT.

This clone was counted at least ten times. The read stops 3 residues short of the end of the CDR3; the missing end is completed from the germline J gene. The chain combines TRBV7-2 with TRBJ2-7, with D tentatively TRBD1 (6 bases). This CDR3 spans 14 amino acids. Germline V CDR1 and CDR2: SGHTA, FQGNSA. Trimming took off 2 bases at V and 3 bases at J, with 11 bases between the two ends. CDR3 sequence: CASSLNRVHYEQYF. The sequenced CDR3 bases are TGTGCCAGCAGCTTAAACAGGGTCCACTACGAG.

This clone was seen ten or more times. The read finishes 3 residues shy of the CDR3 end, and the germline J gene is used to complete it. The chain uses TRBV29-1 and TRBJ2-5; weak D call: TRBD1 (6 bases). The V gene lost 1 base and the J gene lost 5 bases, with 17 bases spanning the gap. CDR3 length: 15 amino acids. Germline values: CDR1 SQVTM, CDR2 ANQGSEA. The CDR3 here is CSVEVLSGVWETQYF. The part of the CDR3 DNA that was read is TGCAGCGTTGAAGTGTTATCAGGGGTATGGGAGACC. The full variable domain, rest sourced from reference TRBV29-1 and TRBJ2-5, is SAVISQKPSRDICQRGTSLTIQCQVDSQVTMMFWYRQQPGQSLTLIATANQGSEATYESGFVIDKFPISRPNLTFSTLTVSNMSPEDSSIYLCSVEVLSGVWETQYFGPGTRLLVL.

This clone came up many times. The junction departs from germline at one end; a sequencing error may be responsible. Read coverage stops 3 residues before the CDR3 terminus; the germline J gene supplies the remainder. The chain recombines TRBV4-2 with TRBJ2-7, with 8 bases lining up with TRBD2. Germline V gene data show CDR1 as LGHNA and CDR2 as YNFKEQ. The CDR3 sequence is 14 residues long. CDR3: CASSLGLAAYEQYF. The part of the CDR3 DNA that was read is TGCGCCAGCAGCCTCGGACTAGCCGCCTACGAG.

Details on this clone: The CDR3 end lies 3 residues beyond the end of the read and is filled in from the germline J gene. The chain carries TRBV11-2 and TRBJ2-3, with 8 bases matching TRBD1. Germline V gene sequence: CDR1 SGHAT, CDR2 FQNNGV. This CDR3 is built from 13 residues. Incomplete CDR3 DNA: TGTGCCAGCAGCAGCAATACGGGACAGGCG. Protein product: CASSSNTGQA. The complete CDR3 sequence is CASSSNTGQAQYF.

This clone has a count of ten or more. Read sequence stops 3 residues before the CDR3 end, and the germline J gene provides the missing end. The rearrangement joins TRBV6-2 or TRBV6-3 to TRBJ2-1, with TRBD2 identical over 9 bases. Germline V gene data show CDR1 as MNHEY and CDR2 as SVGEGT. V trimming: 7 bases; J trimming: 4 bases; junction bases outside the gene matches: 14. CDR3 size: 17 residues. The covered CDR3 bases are TGTGCCAGCAATACCGGGACTAGCCCACTCTCTTACAATGAG. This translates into CASNTGTSPLSYNE. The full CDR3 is CASNTGTSPLSYNEQFF.

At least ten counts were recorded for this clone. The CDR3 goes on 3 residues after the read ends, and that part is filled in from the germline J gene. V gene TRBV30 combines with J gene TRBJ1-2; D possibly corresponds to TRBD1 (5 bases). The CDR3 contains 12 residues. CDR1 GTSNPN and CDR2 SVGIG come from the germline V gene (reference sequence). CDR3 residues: CAWSVGGNGYTF. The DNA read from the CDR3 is TGTGCCTGGAGTGTTGGGGGGAACGGC.

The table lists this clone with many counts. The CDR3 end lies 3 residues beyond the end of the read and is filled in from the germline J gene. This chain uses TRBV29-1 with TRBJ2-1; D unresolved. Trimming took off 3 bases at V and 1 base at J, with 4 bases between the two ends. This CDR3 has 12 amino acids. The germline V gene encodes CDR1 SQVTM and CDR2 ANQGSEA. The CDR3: CSVDQSYNEQFF. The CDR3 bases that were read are TGCAGCGTTGATCAGTCCTACAATGAG.

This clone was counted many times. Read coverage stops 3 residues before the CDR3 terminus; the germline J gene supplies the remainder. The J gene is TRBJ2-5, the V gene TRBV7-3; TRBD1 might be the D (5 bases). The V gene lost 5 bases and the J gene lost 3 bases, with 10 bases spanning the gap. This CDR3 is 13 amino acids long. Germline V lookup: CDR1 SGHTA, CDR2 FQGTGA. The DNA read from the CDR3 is TGTGCCAGCAGCCGCAGGGTTAAAGAGACC. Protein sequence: CASSRRVKET. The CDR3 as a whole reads CASSRRVKETQYF.

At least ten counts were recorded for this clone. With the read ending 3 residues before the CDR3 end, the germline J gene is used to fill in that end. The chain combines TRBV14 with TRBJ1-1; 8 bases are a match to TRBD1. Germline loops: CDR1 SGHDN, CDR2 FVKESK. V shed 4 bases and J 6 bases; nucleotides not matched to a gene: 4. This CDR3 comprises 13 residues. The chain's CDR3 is CASSRVDRAEAFF. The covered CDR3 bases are TGTGCCAGCAGCCGGGTGGACAGGGCTGAA. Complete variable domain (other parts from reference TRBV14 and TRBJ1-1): EAGVTQFPSHSVIEKGQTVTLRCDPISGHDNLYWYRRVMGKEIKFLLHFVKESKQDESGMPNNRFLAERTGGTYSTLKVQPAELEDSGVYFCASSRVDRAEAFFGQGTRLTVV.

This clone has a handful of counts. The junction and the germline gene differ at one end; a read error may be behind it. CDR3 DNA, as far as it was read: TGTGCCAGCAGCTTGGGGGCAGTTAATCCACCC. This codes for CASSLGAVNPP. The entire CDR3 protein is CASSLGAVNPPLHF. The chain carries TRBV5-5 and TRBJ1-6; D remains unclear. The read ends 3 residues shy of where the CDR3 ends; the end is completed using the germline J gene. Germline loops: CDR1 SGHKS, CDR2 YYEKEE (reference sequence). The CDR3 spans 14 residues.

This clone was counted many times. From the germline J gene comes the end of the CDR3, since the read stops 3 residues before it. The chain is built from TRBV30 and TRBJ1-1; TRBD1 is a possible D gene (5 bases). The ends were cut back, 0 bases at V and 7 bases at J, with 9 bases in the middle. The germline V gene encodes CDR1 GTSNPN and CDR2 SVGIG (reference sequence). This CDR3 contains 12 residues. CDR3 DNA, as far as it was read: TGTGCCTGGAGTGTTTCGACAGTTGAA. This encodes CAWSVSTVE. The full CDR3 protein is CAWSVSTVEAFF.

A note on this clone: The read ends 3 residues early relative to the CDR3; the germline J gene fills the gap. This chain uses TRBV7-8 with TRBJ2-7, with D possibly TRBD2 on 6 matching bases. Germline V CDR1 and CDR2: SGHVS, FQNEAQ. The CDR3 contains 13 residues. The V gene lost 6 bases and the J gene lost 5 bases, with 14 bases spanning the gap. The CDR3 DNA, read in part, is TGTGCCAGCAGTCTAAGGACTACCGACGAG. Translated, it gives CASSLRTTDE. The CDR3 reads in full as CASSLRTTDEQYF.

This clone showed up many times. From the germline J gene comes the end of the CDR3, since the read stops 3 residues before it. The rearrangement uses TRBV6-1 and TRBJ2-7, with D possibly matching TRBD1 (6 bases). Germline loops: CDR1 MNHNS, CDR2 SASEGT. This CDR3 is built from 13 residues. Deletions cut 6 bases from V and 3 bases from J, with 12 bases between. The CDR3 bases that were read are TGTGCCAGCAGGGAATCAGGGGACTACGAG. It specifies CASRESGDYE. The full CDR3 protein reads CASRESGDYEQYF.

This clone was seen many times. CDR3 amino acids: CASSLTRLDGTDTQYF. The CDR3 DNA, read in part, is TGTGCCAGCAGCCTAACCCGGCTAGACGGCACAGATACG. This chain uses TRBV13 with TRBJ2-3; no firm D call. The read ends 3 residues early relative to the CDR3; the germline J gene fills the gap. Germline loops: CDR1 PRHDT, CDR2 FYEKMQ (reference sequence). Trimming removed 5 bases at V and 1 base at J, with 16 bases between. CDR3 length equals 16 residues.

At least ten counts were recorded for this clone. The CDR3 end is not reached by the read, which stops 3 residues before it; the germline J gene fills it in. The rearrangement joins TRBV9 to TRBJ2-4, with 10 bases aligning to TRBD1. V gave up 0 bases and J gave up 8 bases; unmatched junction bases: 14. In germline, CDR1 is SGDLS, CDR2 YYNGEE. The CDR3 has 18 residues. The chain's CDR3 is CASSVGGTGAGMGDIQYF. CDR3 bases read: TGTGCCAGCAGCGTAGGTGGGACAGGGGCTGGCATGGGAGACATT.